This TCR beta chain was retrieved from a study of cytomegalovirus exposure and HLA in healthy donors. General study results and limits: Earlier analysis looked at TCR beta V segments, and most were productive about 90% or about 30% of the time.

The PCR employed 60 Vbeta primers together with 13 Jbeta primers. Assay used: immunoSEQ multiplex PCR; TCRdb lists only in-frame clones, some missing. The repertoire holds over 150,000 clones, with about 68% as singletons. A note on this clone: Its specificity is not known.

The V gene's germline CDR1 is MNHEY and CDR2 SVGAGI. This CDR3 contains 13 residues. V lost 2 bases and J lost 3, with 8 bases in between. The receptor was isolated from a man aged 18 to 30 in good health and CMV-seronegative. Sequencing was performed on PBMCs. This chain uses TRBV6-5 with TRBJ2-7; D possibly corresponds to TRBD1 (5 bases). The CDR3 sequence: CASSYRGFYEQYF. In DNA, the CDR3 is TGTGCCAGCAGTTACAGGGGCTTCTACGAGCAGTACTTC.